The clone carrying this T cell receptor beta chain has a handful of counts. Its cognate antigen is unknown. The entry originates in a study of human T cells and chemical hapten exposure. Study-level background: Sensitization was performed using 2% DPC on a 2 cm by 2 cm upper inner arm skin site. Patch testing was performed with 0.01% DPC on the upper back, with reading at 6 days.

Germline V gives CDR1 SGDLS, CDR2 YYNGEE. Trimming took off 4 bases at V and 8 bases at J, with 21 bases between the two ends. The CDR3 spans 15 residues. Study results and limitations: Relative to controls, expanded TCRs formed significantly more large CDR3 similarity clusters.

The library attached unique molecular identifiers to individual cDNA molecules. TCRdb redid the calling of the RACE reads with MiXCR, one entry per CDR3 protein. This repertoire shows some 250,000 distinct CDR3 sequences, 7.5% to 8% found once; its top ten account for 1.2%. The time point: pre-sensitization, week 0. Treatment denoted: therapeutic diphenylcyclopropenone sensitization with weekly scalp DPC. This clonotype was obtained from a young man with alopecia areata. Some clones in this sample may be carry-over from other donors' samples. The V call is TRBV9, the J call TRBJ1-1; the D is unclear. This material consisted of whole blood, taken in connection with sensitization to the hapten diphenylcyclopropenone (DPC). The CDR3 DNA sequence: TGTGCCAGCAGCTCCCATATTCATGGGAGAGGGGAAGCTTTCTTT. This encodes CASSSHIHGRGEAFF. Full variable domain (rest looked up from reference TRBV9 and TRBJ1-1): DSGVTQTPKHLITATGQRVTLRCSPRSGDLSVYWYQQSLDQGLQFLIQYYNGEERAKGNILERFSAQQFPDLHSELNLSSLELGDSALYFCASSSHIHGRGEAFFGQGTRLTVV.